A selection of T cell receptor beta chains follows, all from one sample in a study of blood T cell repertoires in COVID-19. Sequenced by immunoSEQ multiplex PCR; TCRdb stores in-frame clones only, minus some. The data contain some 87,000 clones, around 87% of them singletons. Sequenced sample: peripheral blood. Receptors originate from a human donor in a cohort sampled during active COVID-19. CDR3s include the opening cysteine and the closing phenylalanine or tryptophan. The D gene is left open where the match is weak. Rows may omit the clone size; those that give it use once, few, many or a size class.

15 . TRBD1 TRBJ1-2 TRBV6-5 CASRPGTGGDYGYTF TGTGCCAGCAGACCCGGGACAGGGGGCGACTATGGCTACACCTTC
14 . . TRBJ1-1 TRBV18 CASSRRTANTEAFF TGTGCCAGCTCACGGCGGACAGCGAACACTGAAGCTTTCTTT
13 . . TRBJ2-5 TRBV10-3 CAISPQGGETQYF TGTGCCATCAGTCCACAGGGAGGGGAGACCCAGTACTTC
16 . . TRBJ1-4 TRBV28 CASSLLGRGIREKLFF TGTGCCAGCAGTTTACTGGGAAGAGGGATTAGGGAAAAACTGTTTTTT
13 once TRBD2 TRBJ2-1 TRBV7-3 CASSRTSNNEQFF TGTGCCAGCAGCCGGACTAGCAACAATGAGCAGTTCTTC
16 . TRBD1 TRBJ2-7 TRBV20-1 CSASASGTGDSYEQYF TGCAGTGCTAGTGCTTCCGGGACAGGGGACTCCTACGAGCAGTACTTC
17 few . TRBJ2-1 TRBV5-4 CASSLAGAGARYNEQFF TGTGCCAGCAGCTTGGCCGGGGCGGGGGCCCGATACAATGAGCAGTTCTTC
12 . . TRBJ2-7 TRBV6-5 CAIATGLPEQYF TGTGCCATCGCTACTGGACTACCCGAGCAGTACTTC
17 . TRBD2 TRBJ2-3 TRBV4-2 CASSQGLKRGSTDTQYF TGTGCCAGCAGCCAGGGTTTAAAGCGGGGAAGCACAGATACGCAGTATTTT
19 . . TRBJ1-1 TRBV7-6 CASSMRQFGRVRLGTEAFF TGTGCCAGCAGCATGAGACAGTTTGGGAGGGTTAGGTTAGGCACTGAAGCTTTCTTT
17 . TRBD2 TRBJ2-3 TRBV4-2 CASSQEPSGASTDTQYF TGTGCCAGCAGCCAAGAGCCCAGCGGGGCTAGCACAGATACGCAGTATTTT
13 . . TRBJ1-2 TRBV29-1 CSVESGVNYGYTF TGCAGCGTTGAATCAGGGGTTAACTATGGCTACACCTTC
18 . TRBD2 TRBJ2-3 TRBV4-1 CASSQESLAGGGTDTQYF TGCGCCAGCAGCCAAGAATCACTAGCGGGGGGCGGCACAGATACGCAGTATTTT
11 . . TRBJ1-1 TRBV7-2 CASSFPQEAFF TGTGCCAGCAGCTTCCCCCAGGAAGCTTTCTTT
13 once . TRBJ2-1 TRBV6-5 CASRGRGANEQFF TGTGCCAGCAGGGGCAGGGGGGCCAATGAGCAGTTCTTC
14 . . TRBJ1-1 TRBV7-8 CASSLGLLDTEAFF TGTGCCAGCAGCTTAGGACTCCTAGACACTGAAGCTTTCTTT
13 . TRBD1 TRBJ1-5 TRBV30 CAWRGGQGQPQHF TGTGCCTGGAGGGGGGGACAGGGTCAGCCCCAGCATTTT
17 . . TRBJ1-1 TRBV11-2 CASSLDVGEVLTPEAFF TGTGCCAGCAGCTTGGACGTGGGGGAGGTTTTAACGCCTGAAGCTTTCTTT
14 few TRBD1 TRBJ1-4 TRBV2 CASRSTGEGAELFF TGTGCCAGCAGGTCGACAGGGGAAGGTGCGGAACTGTTTTTT
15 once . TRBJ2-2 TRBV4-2 CASSQEVQFDGELFF TGTGCCAGCAGCCAAGAGGTACAGTTTGACGGGGAGCTGTTTTTT
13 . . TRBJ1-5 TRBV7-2 CASSVPGNQPQHF TGTGCCAGCAGCGTCCCAGGGAATCAGCCCCAGCATTTT
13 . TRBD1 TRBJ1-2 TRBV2 CASSEDRAYGYTF TGTGCCAGCAGCGAGGACAGGGCCTATGGCTACACCTTC
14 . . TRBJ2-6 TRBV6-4 CASSPHSGANVLTF TGTGCCAGCAGCCCCCACTCTGGGGCCAACGTCCTGACTTTC
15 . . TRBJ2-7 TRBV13 CASSPTAGGPYEQYF TGTGCCAGCAGCCCGACAGCGGGTGGGCCCTACGAGCAGTACTTC
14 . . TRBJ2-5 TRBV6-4 CASSIGAGSETQYF TGTGCCAGCAGTATAGGAGCAGGGTCGGAGACCCAGTACTTC
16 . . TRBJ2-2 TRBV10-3 CAISDVGQGGSGELFF TGTGCCATCAGTGATGTAGGGCAGGGGGGTTCCGGGGAGCTGTTTTTT
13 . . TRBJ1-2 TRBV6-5 CASSYDRPRGYTF TGTGCCAGCAGTTACGACAGGCCCCGTGGCTACACCTTC
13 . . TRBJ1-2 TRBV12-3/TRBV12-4 CASSLLDSLGYTF TGTGCCAGCAGTTTACTAGACAGCCTTGGCTACACCTTC
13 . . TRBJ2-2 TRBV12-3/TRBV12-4 CASSTRIAGELFF TGTGCCAGCAGTACCAGAATCGCCGGGGAGCTGTTTTTT
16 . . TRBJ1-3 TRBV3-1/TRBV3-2 CASSLSSTISGNTIYF TGTGCCAGCAGCCTCTCCAGTACCATCTCTGGAAACACCATATATTTT
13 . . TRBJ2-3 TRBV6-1 CASSEESFYTQYF TGTGCCAGCAGTGAAGAATCCTTTTATACGCAGTATTTT
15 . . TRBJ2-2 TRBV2 CASSVDRRNTGELFF TGTGCCAGCAGCGTCGACAGGAGGAACACCGGGGAGCTGTTTTTT